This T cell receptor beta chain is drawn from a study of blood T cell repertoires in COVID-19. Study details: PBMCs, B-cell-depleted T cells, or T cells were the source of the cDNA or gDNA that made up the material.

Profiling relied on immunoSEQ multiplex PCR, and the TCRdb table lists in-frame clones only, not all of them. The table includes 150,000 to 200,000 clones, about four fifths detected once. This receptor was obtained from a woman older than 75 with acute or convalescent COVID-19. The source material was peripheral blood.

The CDR3 loop is CASSEASGGAKNIQYF. CDR3 sequence (DNA): TGTGCCAGCAGTGAAGCAAGCGGGGGAGCCAAAAACATTCAGTACTTC. The chain carries TRBV6-1 and TRBJ2-4, with 8 bases fitting TRBD2. V was pared by 0 bases and J by 0 bases, with 1 base of the junction left unmatched. This CDR3 region has 16 residues. Per germline, CDR1 MNHNS and CDR2 SASEGT.